These 9 T cell receptor beta chains were sequenced from one sample in a study of CD8+ T cells in alopecia areata. Treatment denoted: oral pan-JAK inhibitor, 5-10 mg twice daily. RNA was extracted and reverse transcribed into cDNA as the sequencing template. TCRdb keeps only in-frame clones here, not all; method: immunoSEQ multiplex PCR. The data show 200,000 to 250,000 clones, with less than 45% seen just once and 0.4% to 0.55% held by the top ten. The sequenced sample was CD4+ T cells sorted from blood, obtained between weeks 30 and 35, from a patient treated with tofacitinib. These receptors were collected from a human donor with alopecia areata.

V gene TRBV6-5 combines with J gene TRBJ2-5; 8 positions match TRBD1. Looked up from germline, CDR1 is MNHEY and CDR2 is SVGAGI. The CDR3 runs to 14 residues. Germline trimming cut 5 bases from V and 6 bases from J; bases unmatched to any gene: 8. The DNA for the CDR3 is TGTGCCAGCAGTCCCCGGACAGGGTTGAAGACCCAGTACTTC. Translated: CASSPRTGLKTQYF.

The chain employs TRBV6-5 and TRBJ2-7; the D gene is possibly TRBD1 (5 bases). The germline V gene has CDR1 MNHEY and CDR2 SVGAGI. V was trimmed by 5 bases and J by 1 base, leaving 9 bases between them. The CDR3 sequence is 13 residues long. CDR3 loop: CASSPPGSYEQYF. The CDR3 nucleotides read TGTGCCAGCAGTCCTCCAGGGTCCTACGAGCAGTACTTC.

V is TRBV9 and J is TRBJ1-6; D remains unclear. The CDR3 has 16 amino acids. Per the germline V gene, CDR1 is SGDLS and CDR2 is YYNGEE. V lost 4 bases to trimming and J lost 4 bases, with 15 bases between them. CDR3 in amino acids: CASSPDLAPYNSPLHF. The DNA of the CDR3 is TGTGCCAGCAGCCCAGACTTAGCGCCTTATAATTCACCCCTCCACTTT.

This clone is medium-sized by share. The J gene is TRBJ2-2, the V gene TRBV2; TRBD1 agrees at 11 bases. The ends lost 6 bases at V and 5 bases at J; junction bases unmatched: 5. Germline V CDR1 and CDR2: SNHLY, FYNNEI. This CDR3 is built from 15 residues. This CDR3 is CASSYRDRGTGELFF. The CDR3 DNA reads TGTGCCAGCAGCTACCGGGACAGGGGGACCGGGGAGCTGTTTTTT. Full variable domain (remainder filled in from reference TRBV2 and TRBJ2-2): EPEVTQTPSHQVTQMGQEVILRCVPISNHLYFYWYRQILGQKVEFLVSFYNNEISEKSEIFDDQFSVERPDGSNFTLKIRSTKLEDSAMYFCASSYRDRGTGELFFGEGSRLTVL.

The V and J genes are TRBV27 and TRBJ2-7, with D maybe TRBD1 (6 bases). V was clipped by 6 bases and J by 2 bases, with 20 bases between them. Per germline, CDR1 MNHEY and CDR2 SMNVEV (reference sequence). This CDR3 contains 16 residues. CDR3 sequence reads: CASSQNRVLLAYEQYF. CDR3 DNA sequence: TGTGCCAGCAGCCAAAACAGGGTGTTGTTGGCCTACGAGCAGTACTTC.

The genes are TRBV30 and TRBJ1-1; D perhaps matches TRBD1 (5 bases). The CDR3 loop spans 14 amino acids. Germline V lookup: CDR1 GTSNPN, CDR2 SVGIG (reference sequence). Deletions cut 7 bases from V and 0 bases from J, with 15 bases between. The CDR3 DNA reads as TGTGCCTCGAAACGGGCAGGGTTGAACACTGAAGCTTTCTTT. Translated: CASKRAGLNTEAFF.

This clone was counted at least ten times. This chain connects TRBV14 to TRBJ2-3, with a possible D match to TRBD2 (5 bases). V was pared by 2 bases and J by 2 bases, with 14 bases between. Germline V gene sequence: CDR1 SGHDN, CDR2 FVKESK. There are 16 residues in the CDR3. The CDR3 DNA is TGTGCCAGCAGCCAAAACGGACTTCTCAACACAGATACGCAGTATTTT. This sequence encodes CASSQNGLLNTDTQYF.

The rearrangement joins TRBV29-1 to TRBJ1-2, with unresolved D. This CDR3 contains 11 residues. Trimming took 4 bases from V and 8 from J, leaving 11 bases between them. Germline CDR1 and CDR2: SQVTM and ANQGSEA. CDR3 sequence (DNA): TGCAGCGTTGGTGCCACGAAGGGCTACACCTTC. This codes for CSVGATKGYTF. Using reference TRBV29-1 and TRBJ1-2 for the parts outside the CDR3, the full variable domain is SAVISQKPSRDICQRGTSLTIQCQVDSQVTMMFWYRQQPGQSLTLIATANQGSEATYESGFVIDKFPISRPNLTFSTLTVSNMSPEDSSIYLCSVGATKGYTFGSGTRLTVV.

The chain is built from TRBV5-1 and TRBJ2-1; D remains ambiguous. This CDR3 is 17 amino acids long. Germline V gene lookup returns CDR1 SGHRS and CDR2 YFSETQ. V was trimmed by 1 base and J by 6 bases, leaving 20 bases between them. CDR3 region: CASSLIRSPLAPNEQFF. The CDR3 nucleotides are TGCGCCAGCAGCTTGATTCGTTCGCCTCTTGCCCCCAATGAGCAGTTCTTC.